This T cell receptor beta chain is from a study of regulatory T cells in long-lasting Graves disease. Through Arm-PCR of CDR3 regions and iRepertoire HTBI primers, TCR beta libraries were built. TCRdb used MiXCR to reprocess the multiplex PCR reads, holding one entry per CDR3 protein. The table has approximately 300,000 distinct CDR3 sequences, 18% seen once. Described time point: newly diagnosed GD, antithyroid drugs for less than 3 months. TCR sequences were obtained from RNA taken from PBMCs. The CDR3 extends over 12 amino acids. After removal of 11 bases from V and 7 bases from J, the junction contained 11 bases not matched to a gene.

The sequence came from a female donor with Graves disease. The chain uses TRBV12-3 or TRBV12-4 and TRBJ2-7, with 7 bases fitting TRBD2. Here the sequenced sample was peripheral blood mononuclear cells (PBMCs), taken at new diagnosis, from a patient treated with antithyroid drugs. CDR3 in DNA: TGTGCCGGAGCGGGAAGCTACAATGAGCAGTACTTC. It yields the protein CAGAGSYNEQYF.